This T cell receptor (beta chain) was captured by sequencing in a study of blood T cells in healthy people across ages. Every sample gave at least 5 micrograms of total RNA when it was extracted. This clonotype was seen a handful of times. Its matching antigen is unknown. A second PCR of about 7 to 12 cycles used a sample-barcoded 5' primer and a J-beta primer mix. A template-switch adaptor that had 12 random nucleotides put a tag on each cDNA molecule. Per sample, CDR3-containing paired-end reads numbered at least 2.5 million. Via MiXCR, TCRdb re-called the 5' RACE reads, giving one row per CDR3 protein. The sample holds 1,300,000 or so distinct CDR3 sequences; around 59% are singletons and the top ten take over 5%. Study-wide findings and caveats: Among long-lived donors, naive CD4+ cells were more numerous and diversity higher than in aged donors.

Germline loops: CDR1 SQVTM, CDR2 ANQGSEA. V was pared by 7 bases and J by 1 base, with 11 bases between. The CDR3 contains 12 residues. The rearrangement uses TRBV29-1 and TRBJ2-7; D is ambiguous. The TCR sequence derives from a man younger than 35 in good health. The sequenced material came from blood. The CDR3 protein is CSADVGSYEQYF. CDR3 nucleotide sequence: TGCAGCGCCGATGTAGGATCCTACGAGCAGTACTTC.